This T cell receptor (beta chain) was profiled in a study of cytomegalovirus exposure and HLA in healthy donors (dated by TCRdb to about 2017). The study in broad terms: An earlier analysis of approximately 640 of the donors reported 250 to 300 Gb of sequence data and 100 million to 140 million unique TCR beta sequences from around 200 million T cells. About 320 gigabases of sequencing data and tens of millions of unique TCR sequences were included in an early release covering under 650 HLA-typed donors. The genetic ancestry cluster associated with self-reported Caucasian donors included 70% to 85% of the 398 genotyped donors. The study was designed to test whether signatures of past pathogen exposure could be identified by cataloging public T cell receptors. The T cell repertoires of several hundred subjects were profiled by immunosequencing and related to cytomegalovirus serostatus. A separate validation cohort of over a hundred different subjects was used in addition to the roughly 670-subject first cohort. To predict cytomegalovirus infection status, the study combined high-throughput TCR immunosequencing, statistical association of individual TCRs with disease status, and machine learning. A later analysis re-analyzed previously published TCR beta repertoires from 660 or so donors and added high-resolution HLA genotyping to study TCR occurrence patterns. Rather than drawing on any new phenotypic data, the later analysis identified candidate immune exposures from TCR beta sequences and the way those sequences occurred across donors. An earlier analysis of fewer than 750 of the donors used high-throughput TCR beta sequencing to judge whether each TCR beta V gene segment behaved as functional or pseudogenic. Alongside the repertoire data, information on donor age, sex, ethnicity and CMV serostatus was compiled. In a later genetic analysis, genome-wide SNP genotypes for about 65% of the 666 donors were used, and that subset was treated as a discovery cohort. All discovery cohort repertoires had been generated on a single sequencing platform. Class I and class II HLA loci were covered by the typing at four-digit resolution. The number of donors typed differed by locus, with roughly 629-640 for A, B, C, DRB1 and DQB1, 522 for DQA1, about 610 for DPA1, and some 440 for DPB1. Roughly 5 DR-DQ haplotypes were treated as single units for association and clustering because of strong linkage in the cohort. Across 300 to 400 genotyped donors of the cohort, an average of about 240,000 unique TCR beta nucleotide sequences per donor were sequenced, and roughly 18% of those sequences were non-productive. Results the study describes overall, beyond this receptor: Across donors, most TCR sequences were observed very rarely, whereas some public TCRs were present in many individuals. In both the original and validation cohorts, the classifier was reported to diagnose cytomegalovirus status with high specificity and sensitivity. An association between a missense DCLRE1C variant and V-gene and J-gene trimming of TCR beta chains was found in a later genetic analysis and replicated in an independent cohort. According to a later analysis, most CMV-associated TCR beta chains appeared to be HLA-restricted, and the HLA associations seemed to be driven largely by CMV exposure. The study gave a list of 150 to 200 TCR beta chains associated with cytomegalovirus. A few of the identified cytomegalovirus-associated TCR beta chains were confirmed in vitro to be specific for cytomegalovirus antigens. When HLA alleles, especially DR and DQ, strongly co-occurred, attributing TCR associations to individual alleles was difficult. Compared with the roughly 700-donor mean, donors in an Asian-associated ancestry cluster had fewer N-insertions in productive TCRs, according to a later genetic analysis. Linkage disequilibrium might explain the correlated functional status among segregating V segments, but an unknown experimental factor could not be excluded. At a false discovery rate of 0.05, a later analysis linked under 20,000 TCR beta sequences to specific HLA alleles. In a later analysis, the rate of TCR association differed among HLA loci, with DRB1 alleles having the most associated TCRs and HLA-C alleles having the fewest. In a later analysis, several top co-occurrence clusters were reported to appear linked to parvovirus B19, influenza, CMV and Epstein-Barr virus. In an earlier analysis of fewer than 750 of the donors, most TCR beta V segments were observed in productive rearrangements about 90% or about 30% of the time, broadly matching IMGT annotations. Sequencing depth was assumed to be roughly uniform across donors in the presence/absence analyses, though that assumption may not hold. Some IMGT-functional V segments, including TRBV6-2 and TRBV6-3, could not be distinguished by the 87-base-pair reads and were therefore excluded. A cluster of highly shared sequence variants was judged likely to represent a technical artifact of the sequencing pipeline. For the cohort, immune exposure information was limited to CMV serostatus. HLA typing was unavailable for some donors at each locus, so association tests used only the typed subset. A further reported finding was that TCR beta sequences accurately predicted the HLA-A and HLA-B alleles for most subjects in the first cohort. The earlier analysis of 587 of the donors excluded around 17 rarely observed V segments, including chromosome 9 orphons, because counts were too low. The authors suggested that the approach could potentially be generalized to other disease states and immunological phenotypes. This cohort had only TCR beta chains sequenced, and the lack of alpha or paired-chain data limited which features could be detected. In a later analysis, HLA-associated TCR beta chains showed more clonal expansion and lower generation probabilities than non-associated chains that were equally common.

The cohort consisted of fewer than 700 healthy bone marrow donors. All cohort members were sampled while nominally healthy, although unrecorded immune exposures were likely present. The donor tested CMV seronegative and was one of the 352 seronegative cohort members. A peripheral blood sample was collected from each donor, and TCR beta sequencing was performed on peripheral blood mononuclear cells. The Qiagen DNeasy Blood Extraction Kit was used to extract genomic DNA from the blood cell samples. In the case of this clone: The antigen this receptor binds is unknown.

The CDR3 runs 16 amino acids, cysteine and phenylalanine included. Only the CDR3 part of the read is kept: 48 bases, read in frame from the first base. The V end gives up 3 bases and the J end 5 bases, leaving 3 bases in the junction not matched to a gene. According to the germline V gene, CDR1 reads SGHTA and CDR2 reads FQGTGA. Library preparation employed the immunoSEQ multiplex PCR assay. The multiplex PCR relied on a mix of 60 forward primers for TCR Vbeta segments and 13 reverse primers for TCR Jbeta segments. The CDR3 region of rearranged TCR beta genes was amplified from genomic DNA with a multiplex PCR assay. Amplified TCR beta libraries were sequenced as 87-base-pair reads on the Illumina HiSeq System. The source study handled its data this way. In a later analysis, tens of millions of unique TCR beta chains were counted across the 500 to 850 repertoires, and roughly 11 million of these chains were shared by at least two donors. Raw reads were error-corrected and collapsed into unique sequences by a nearest-neighbor algorithm in which closely related sequences were merged to remove PCR and sequencing errors. V, D and J gene segments were assigned by aligning CDR3 sequences to IMGT reference sequences. Each retained sequence needed at least a six-nucleotide match to both a V gene segment and a J gene segment. Rearrangements were called productive when the CDR3 lacked stop codons and stayed in frame with V and J; all others were non-productive. CDR3 was defined according to IMGT convention as the region running from the second conserved V-encoded cysteine to the conserved J-encoded phenylalanine. In an earlier analysis of just under 600 of the donors, sequences lacking an unambiguous match to a single V gene segment were excluded. An earlier analysis of 550 to 650 of the donors classified V segments as functional when productive rearrangements were above 56.7% and as segregating when the standard deviation between donors was above 5%. A statistical classification framework was built for diagnosing cytomegalovirus status from the catalog of TCR beta chain sequences. In a later analysis, TCR nucleotide sequences were compared against IMGT/GENE-DB human TR gene sequences so that V and J genes could be assigned. The TCRdist pipeline was used in a later analysis to assign CDR3 sequences and most-parsimonious VDJ recombination scenarios. In a later analysis, each TCR beta chain was defined by its CDR3 amino acid sequence together with its V-gene family, and reads lacking a unique V-gene family were excluded. As a way to deal with suspected cross-contamination and a sequencing artifact, a later analysis dropped approximately 590 nucleotide sequences that were highly shared and had low generation probability. In a later analysis, a clonal expansion index for each public chain was calculated from normalized within-repertoire ranks of inferred template counts. A later analysis computed generation probabilities with a VDJ recombination model fitted to out-of-frame rearrangements, and checked the results against IGoR. In a later analysis, TCR-TCR, TCR-HLA and TCR-CMV co-occurrence was scored with hypergeometric tests, and a repertoire-size bias correction was applied to TCR pairs. False discovery rates were estimated in a later analysis by permuting HLA or CMV assignments 20 times. In a later analysis, co-occurring TCRs were grouped using DBSCAN, and TCRdist sequence similarity was added for clustering within HLA-allele-positive subsets. Repertoires with fewer than 30,000 or more than 120,000 public chains, plus five repertoires with anomalous nucleotide sharing, were excluded from co-occurrence clustering. In TCRdb, the immuneACCESS table is reduced to in-frame sequences with V and J assigned. These tables do not hold every clone; where another copy was compared, an unresolved V gene accounts for under half, and the others remain unexplained. That table is the source of V, J and clone size, and D and trimming were worked out from the DNA. This sample's records show some 130,000 clones. The ten largest clones represent 1.5% to 2% of the sample.

The chain is assembled from TRBV7-3 and TRBJ2-2; 13 nucleotides in the junction match TRBD2. This TCR came from a young man in good health and CMV-seronegative. Specimen: PBMCs. The CDR3: CASSLPTSGGTGELFF. The DNA reads as follows: TGTGCCAGCAGCTTGCCGACTAGCGGGGGGACCGGGGAGCTGTTTTTT.